Below, one T cell receptor beta chain is given with its context. Its specificity is unknown. The data were obtained in a study of cytomegalovirus exposure and HLA in healthy donors. Broader study findings: HLA allele associations emerged for under 20,000 TCR beta sequences in a later analysis, at 0.05 false discovery rate. Among immune exposure information, only CMV serostatus was available.

The donors comprised healthy bone marrow donors. PCR primers comprised 60 Vbeta and 13 Jbeta primers. Authors' processing steps: Approximately 12 million of some 80 million unique TCR beta chains were shared, per a later count. Profiling relied on immunoSEQ multiplex PCR, and the TCRdb table lists in-frame clones only, not all of them. The DNA gave D and trimming, while V, J and clone size come from that table. The table lists about 180,000 clones, approximately 73% of them singletons, with 2% to 2.5% in the top ten. CDR1 is SGHNT, CDR2 YYREEE, per germline (reference sequence). The CDR3 contains 15 residues. The ends lost 4 bases at V and 7 bases at J; junction bases unmatched: 9.

The sequence was obtained from a woman aged 25 to 39 in good health and CMV-seropositive. The source material was PBMCs. The rearrangement joins TRBV5-4 to TRBJ2-1; TRBD1 aligns across 9 bases. This chain's CDR3 is CASSPRTGDGNEQFF. Written as DNA, the CDR3 is TGTGCCAGCAGCCCTAGGACAGGGGATGGGAATGAGCAGTTCTTC.